This T cell receptor beta chain is drawn from a study of T-cell reconstitution after alpha-beta-depleted transplantation in children. For TCRbeta, the library was prepared with unique molecular identifiers. One entry per CDR3 protein results from TCRdb running MiXCR on the PCR reads. In the table there are about 300,000 distinct CDR3 sequences, about 9.5% of which are singletons. This clonotype was seen repeatedly, ten times or more. Its antigen is currently unknown. Regarding the study as a whole: Where alpha-beta T cells came from about two months after transplant was reportedly several hundred expanded graft clones. T-cell counts and diversity at one year post-transplant came mainly from newly produced T cells. The study traced high day-60 TCRbeta diversity in some patients to surviving recipient T cells and thymic progenitors.

The CDR3 totals 14 residues. In germline, CDR1 is SGHVS, CDR2 FNYEAQ. V lost 2 bases, J lost 5 bases, and 12 bases lay in between. The sequences come from PBMCs, collected before TCRalphabeta/CD19-depleted stem cell transplant. This receptor was identified in a boy in the first two years of life with acute myeloid leukemia, due to receive a stem cell transplant. The chain is built from TRBV7-6 and TRBJ2-5; TRBD1 is a possible D gene (5 bases). CDR3: CASSLSQGWETQYF. DNA of the CDR3: TGTGCCAGCAGCTTATCGCAGGGCTGGGAGACCCAGTACTTC.